Below, one TCR beta chain is given with its context. Antigen: not known. This record belongs to a study of cytomegalovirus exposure and HLA in healthy donors. Overall study: About 85 million unique TCRs from HLA-typed donors were held in an early release of data. Findings and caveats of the study: Sequencing artifact likely explains a cluster of highly shared sequence variants. Some V segments could not be told apart, so they were left out, TRBV6-2 and TRBV6-3 among them. Earlier results showed most TCR beta V segments being productive about 87% or about 30% of the time.

J was trimmed by 3 bases and V by 4 bases; bases with no gene match: 9. Germline CDR1 and CDR2: SGHNT and YYREEE (reference sequence). This CDR3 comprises 16 residues. Vbeta (60) and Jbeta (13) primers were used in the PCR. Produced via immunoSEQ multiplex PCR; TCRdb's table is partial and in-frame only. The repertoire consists of tens of thousands of clones, with about 83% occurring once and the leading ten covering 4.3%. The receptor was derived from a young man in good health and CMV-seronegative. The chain uses TRBV5-4 and TRBJ1-2, with 10 bases aligning to TRBD1. Material for sequencing was PBMCs. Here the CDR3 reads CASSEAEGTGDYGYTF. CDR3 DNA sequence: TGTGCCAGCAGCGAGGCCGAAGGGACAGGGGACTATGGCTACACCTTC.